This TCR beta chain was documented in a study of CD8 T cells in ankylosing spondylitis. Study outcomes and limitations: A motif of eight highly homologous TCR beta variants was seen as apparently characteristic of ankylosing spondylitis blood. Certain motif variants had earlier appeared in reactive arthritis synovial fluid and blood. The disease-linked clones had a CD8+ phenotype and low blood frequencies.

This clonotype was seen at least ten times. Its target is not known. From germline, CDR1 is SGDLS and CDR2 YYNGEE. Germline trimming cut 3 bases from V and 7 bases from J; bases unmatched to any gene: 7. The CDR3 consists of 16 residues. Quantitative 5'-RACE was performed with molecular barcodes, and it yielded the TCR beta libraries. TCRdb called the 5' RACE reads again in MiXCR, with one record for every CDR3 protein. The sample holds about 25,000 distinct CDR3 sequences; 2.5% to 3% are singletons and the top ten take approximately 7.5%. The sequence was obtained from a female donor with ankylosing spondylitis or in good health (not recorded which). The chain recombines TRBV9 with TRBJ2-2; TRBD2 aligns across 12 bases. Sequenced input: blood, either unsorted or a sorted T cell fraction (not recorded which). The CDR3 spells CASSGSLAGGRGELFF. The CDR3 nucleotides are TGTGCCAGCAGCGGATCACTAGCGGGAGGCCGCGGGGAGCTGTTTTTT.